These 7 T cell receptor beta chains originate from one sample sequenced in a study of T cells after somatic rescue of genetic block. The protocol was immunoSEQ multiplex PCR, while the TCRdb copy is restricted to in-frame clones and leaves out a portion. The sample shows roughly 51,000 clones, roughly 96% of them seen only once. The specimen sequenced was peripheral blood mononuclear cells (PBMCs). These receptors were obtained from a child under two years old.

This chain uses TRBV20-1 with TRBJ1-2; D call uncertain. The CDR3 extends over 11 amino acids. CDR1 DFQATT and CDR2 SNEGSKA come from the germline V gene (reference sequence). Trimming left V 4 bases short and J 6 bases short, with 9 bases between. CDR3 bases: TGCAGTGCTACCCGCCACAATGGCTACACCTTC. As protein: CSATRHNGYTF.

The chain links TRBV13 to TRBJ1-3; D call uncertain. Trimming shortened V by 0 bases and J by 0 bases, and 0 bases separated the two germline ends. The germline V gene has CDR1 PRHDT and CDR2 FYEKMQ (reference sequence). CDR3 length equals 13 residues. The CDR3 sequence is CASSLGSGNTIYF. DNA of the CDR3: TGTGCCAGCAGCTTAGGCTCTGGAAACACCATATATTTT. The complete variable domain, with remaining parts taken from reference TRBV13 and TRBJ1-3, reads AAGVIQSPRHLIKEKRETATLKCYPIPRHDTVYWYQQGPGQDPQFLISFYEKMQSDKGSIPDRFSAQQFSDYHSELNMSSLELGDSALYFCASSLGSGNTIYFGEGSWLTVV.

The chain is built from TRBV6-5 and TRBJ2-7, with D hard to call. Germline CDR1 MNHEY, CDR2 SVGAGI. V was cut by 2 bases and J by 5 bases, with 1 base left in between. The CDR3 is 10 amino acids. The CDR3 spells CASSYNEQYF. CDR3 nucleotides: TGTGCCAGCAGTTACAACGAGCAGTACTTC.

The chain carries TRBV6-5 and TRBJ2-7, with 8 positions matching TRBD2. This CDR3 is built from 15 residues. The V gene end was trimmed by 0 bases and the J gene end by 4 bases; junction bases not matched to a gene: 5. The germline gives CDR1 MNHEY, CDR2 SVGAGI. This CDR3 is CASSYSSGRGYEQYF. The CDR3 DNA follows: TGTGCCAGCAGTTACTCGAGCGGGAGAGGGTACGAGCAGTACTTC.

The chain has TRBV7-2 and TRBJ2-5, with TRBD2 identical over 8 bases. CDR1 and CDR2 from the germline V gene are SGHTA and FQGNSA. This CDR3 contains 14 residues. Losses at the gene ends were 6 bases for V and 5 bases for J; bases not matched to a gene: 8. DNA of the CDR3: TGTGCCAGCAGTTTCCGGGGGGGCACGGAGACCCAGTACTTC. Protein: CASSFRGGTETQYF.

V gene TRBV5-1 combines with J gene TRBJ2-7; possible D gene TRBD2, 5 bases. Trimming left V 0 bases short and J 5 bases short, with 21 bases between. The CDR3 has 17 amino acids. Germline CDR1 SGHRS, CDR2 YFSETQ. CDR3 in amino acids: CASSLGARLGSQDEQYF. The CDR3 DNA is TGCGCCAGCAGCTTGGGGGCTCGGCTAGGGAGCCAGGACGAGCAGTACTTC.

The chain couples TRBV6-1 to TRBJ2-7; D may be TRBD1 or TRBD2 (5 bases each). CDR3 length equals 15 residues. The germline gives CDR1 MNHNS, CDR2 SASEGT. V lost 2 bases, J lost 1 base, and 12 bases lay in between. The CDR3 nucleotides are TGTGCCAGCAGTGAAAGGGGACCGATTTCCTACGAGCAGTACTTC. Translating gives CASSERGPISYEQYF.